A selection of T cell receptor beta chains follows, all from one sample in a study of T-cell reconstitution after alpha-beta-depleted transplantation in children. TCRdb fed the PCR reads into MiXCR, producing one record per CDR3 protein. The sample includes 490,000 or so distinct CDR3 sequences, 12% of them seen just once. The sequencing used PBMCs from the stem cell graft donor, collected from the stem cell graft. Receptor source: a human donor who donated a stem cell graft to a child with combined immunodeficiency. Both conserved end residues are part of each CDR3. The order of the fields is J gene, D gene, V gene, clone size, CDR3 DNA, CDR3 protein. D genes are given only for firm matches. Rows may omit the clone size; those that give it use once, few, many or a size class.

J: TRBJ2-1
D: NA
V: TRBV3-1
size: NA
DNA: TGTGCCAGCAGCCAAGATCTGGGGCCCCACAATGAGCAGTTCTTC
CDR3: CASSQDLGPHNEQFF

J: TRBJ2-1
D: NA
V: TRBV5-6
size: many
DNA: TGTGCCAGCAGCTTGGCCGAACTAGCAGAACAGTTCTTC
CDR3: CASSLAELAEQFF

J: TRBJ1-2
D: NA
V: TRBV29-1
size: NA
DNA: TGCAGCCTCACCCGGACGGGTAACTATGGCTACACCTTC
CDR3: CSLTRTGNYGYTF

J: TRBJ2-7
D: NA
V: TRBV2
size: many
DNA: TGTGCCAGCACTGTCGGGGCTAGCGAGTACGAGCAGTACTTC
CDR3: CASTVGASEYEQYF

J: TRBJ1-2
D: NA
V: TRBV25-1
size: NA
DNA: TGTGCCAGCAGTCCCCCCTCAGGGGCAAACTATGGCTACACCTTC
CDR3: CASSPPSGANYGYTF

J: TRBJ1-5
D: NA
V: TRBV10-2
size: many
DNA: TGCGCCAGCACCCTGGGCAGCAATCAGCCCCAGCATTTT
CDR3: CASTLGSNQPQHF

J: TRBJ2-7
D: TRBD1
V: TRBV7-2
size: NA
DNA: TGTGCCAGCGAAGACAGGGTGGCCTACGAGCAGTACTTC
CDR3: CASEDRVAYEQYF

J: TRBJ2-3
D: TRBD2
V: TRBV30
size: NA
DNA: TGTGCCTGGGATATAACCATGGGGACTAGCGGGAGGACTACAGATACGCAGTATTTT
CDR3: CAWDITMGTSGRTTDTQYF

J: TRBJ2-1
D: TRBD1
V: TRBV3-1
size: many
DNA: TGTGCCAGCAGCCAAGAGACAGGGCCTGAGCAGTTCTTC
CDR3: CASSQETGPEQFF

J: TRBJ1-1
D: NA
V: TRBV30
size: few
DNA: TGTGCCTGGAGTCTAGGGACGGATGGAAACACTGAAGCTTTCTTT
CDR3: CAWSLGTDGNTEAFF

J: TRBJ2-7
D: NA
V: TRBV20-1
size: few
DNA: TGCAGTGCCCCCTCCCCCCGACTGAGCTCCTACGAGCAGTACTTC
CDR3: CSAPSPRLSSYEQYF

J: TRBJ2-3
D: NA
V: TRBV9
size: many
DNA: TGTGCCAGCAGCGTAAGGACAGATAGCACAGATACGCAGTATTTT
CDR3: CASSVRTDSTDTQYF

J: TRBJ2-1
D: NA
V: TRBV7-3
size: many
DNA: TGTGCCAGCAGCTTAGTAGGGAGCGATGAGCAGTTCTTC
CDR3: CASSLVGSDEQFF

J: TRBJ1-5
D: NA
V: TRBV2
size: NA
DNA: TGTGCCAGCAGTGAACAGGGAAATAGCAATCAGCCCCAGCATTTT
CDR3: CASSEQGNSNQPQHF

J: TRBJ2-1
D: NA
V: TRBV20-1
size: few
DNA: TGCAGTGCTAGAGCCGGGATTTTCGTCAATGAGCAGTTCTTC
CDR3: CSARAGIFVNEQFF

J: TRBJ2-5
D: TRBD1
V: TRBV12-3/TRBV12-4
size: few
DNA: TGTGCCAGCAGTGATATCGGGACAGGGGCTCAAGAGACCCAGTACTTC
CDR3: CASSDIGTGAQETQYF

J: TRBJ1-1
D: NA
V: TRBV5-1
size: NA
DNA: TGCGCCAGCAGCCCGCACCGGGCGAACACTGAAGCTTTCTTT
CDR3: CASSPHRANTEAFF

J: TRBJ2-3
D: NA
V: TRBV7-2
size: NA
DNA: TGTGCCAGCAGCTTAGCAGAGGGTCGCTCAGATACGCAGTATTTT
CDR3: CASSLAEGRSDTQYF

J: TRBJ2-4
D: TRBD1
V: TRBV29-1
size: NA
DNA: TGCAGCGTTGTAATTGTAGACAGGGGGCCAAAAAACATTCAGTACTTC
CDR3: CSVVIVDRGPKNIQYF

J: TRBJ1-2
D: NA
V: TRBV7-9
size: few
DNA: TGTGCCAGCAGCGCACGACCGGACAGAATTAACTATGGCTACACCTTC
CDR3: CASSARPDRINYGYTF